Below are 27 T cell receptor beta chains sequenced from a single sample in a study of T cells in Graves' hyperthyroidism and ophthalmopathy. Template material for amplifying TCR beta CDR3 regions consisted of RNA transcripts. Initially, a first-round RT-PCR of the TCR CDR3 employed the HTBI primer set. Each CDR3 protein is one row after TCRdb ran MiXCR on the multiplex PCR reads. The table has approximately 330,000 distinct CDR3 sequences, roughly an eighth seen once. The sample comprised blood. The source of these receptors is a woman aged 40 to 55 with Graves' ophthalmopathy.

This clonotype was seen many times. The CDR3 sequence: CASSFSRGVYGYTF. CDR3 nucleotides: TGTGCCAGCAGTTTTTCTCGGGGTGTATATGGCTACACCTTC. The genes are TRBV12-3 or TRBV12-4 and TRBJ1-2; D remains unclear. The CDR3 is 14 residues long. Trimming took off 3 bases at V and 5 bases at J, with 13 bases between the two ends.

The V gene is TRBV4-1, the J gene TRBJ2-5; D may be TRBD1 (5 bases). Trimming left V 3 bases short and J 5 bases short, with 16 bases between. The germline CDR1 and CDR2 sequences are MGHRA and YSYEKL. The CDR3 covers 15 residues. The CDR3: CASSHGDSPIETQYF. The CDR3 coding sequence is TGCGCCAGCAGCCATGGTGACAGCCCCATCGAGACCCAGTACTTC.

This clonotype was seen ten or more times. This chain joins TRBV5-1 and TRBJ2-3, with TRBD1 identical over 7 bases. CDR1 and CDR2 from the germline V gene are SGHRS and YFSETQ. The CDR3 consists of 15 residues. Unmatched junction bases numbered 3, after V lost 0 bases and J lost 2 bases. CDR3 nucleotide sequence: TGCGCCAGCAGCTTGGGGGACAGTTCCACAGATACGCAGTATTTT. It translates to CASSLGDSSTDTQYF.

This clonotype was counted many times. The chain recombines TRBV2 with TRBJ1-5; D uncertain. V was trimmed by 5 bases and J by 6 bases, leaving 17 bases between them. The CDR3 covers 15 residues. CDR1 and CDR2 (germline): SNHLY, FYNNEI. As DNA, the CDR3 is TGTGCCAGCAGTCCGTTAACCCGTAGGAGTCAGCCCCAGCATTTT. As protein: CASSPLTRRSQPQHF.

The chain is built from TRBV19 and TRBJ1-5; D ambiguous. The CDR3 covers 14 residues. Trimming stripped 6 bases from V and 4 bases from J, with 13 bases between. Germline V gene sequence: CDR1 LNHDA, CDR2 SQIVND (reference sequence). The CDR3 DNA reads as TGTGCCAGTAGGGGTGAGGTGGGGAATCAGCCCCAGCATTTT. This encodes CASRGEVGNQPQHF. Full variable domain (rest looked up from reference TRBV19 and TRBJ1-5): DGGITQSPKYLFRKEGQNVTLSCEQNLNHDAMYWYRQDPGQGLRLIYYSQIVNDFQKGDIAEGYSVSREKKESFPLTVTSAQKNPTAFYLCASRGEVGNQPQHFGDGTRLSIL.

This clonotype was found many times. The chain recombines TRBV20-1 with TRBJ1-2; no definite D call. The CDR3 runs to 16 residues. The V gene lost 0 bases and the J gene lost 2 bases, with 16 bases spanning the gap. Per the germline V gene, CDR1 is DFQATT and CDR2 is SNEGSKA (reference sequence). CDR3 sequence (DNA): TGCAGTGCTAGAGAACACGGAGGGTCGCGCAACTATGGCTACACCTTC. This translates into CSAREHGGSRNYGYTF.

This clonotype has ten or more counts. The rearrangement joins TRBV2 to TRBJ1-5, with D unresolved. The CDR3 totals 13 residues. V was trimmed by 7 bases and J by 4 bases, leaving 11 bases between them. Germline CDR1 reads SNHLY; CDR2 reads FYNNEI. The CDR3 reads CASTRTNNQPQHF. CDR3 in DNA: TGTGCCAGCACCCGGACGAATAATCAGCCCCAGCATTTT. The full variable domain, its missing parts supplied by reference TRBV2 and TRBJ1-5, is EPEVTQTPSHQVTQMGQEVILRCVPISNHLYFYWYRQILGQKVEFLVSFYNNEISEKSEIFDDQFSVERPDGSNFTLKIRSTKLEDSAMYFCASTRTNNQPQHFGDGTRLSIL.

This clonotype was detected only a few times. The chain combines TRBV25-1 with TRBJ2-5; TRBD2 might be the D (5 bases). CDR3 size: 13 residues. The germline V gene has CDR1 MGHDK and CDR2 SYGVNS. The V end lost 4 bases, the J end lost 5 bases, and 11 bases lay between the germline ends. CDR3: CASSGGLGETQYF. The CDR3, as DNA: TGTGCCAGCAGTGGCGGACTGGGGGAGACCCAGTACTTC.

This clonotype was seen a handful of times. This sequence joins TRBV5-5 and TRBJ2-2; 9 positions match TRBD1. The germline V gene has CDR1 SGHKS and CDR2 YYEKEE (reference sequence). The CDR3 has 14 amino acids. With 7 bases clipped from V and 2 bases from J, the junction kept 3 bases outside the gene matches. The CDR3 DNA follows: TGTGCCAGCTGGGGACAGGGAAACACCGGGGAGCTGTTTTTT. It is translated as CASWGQGNTGELFF.

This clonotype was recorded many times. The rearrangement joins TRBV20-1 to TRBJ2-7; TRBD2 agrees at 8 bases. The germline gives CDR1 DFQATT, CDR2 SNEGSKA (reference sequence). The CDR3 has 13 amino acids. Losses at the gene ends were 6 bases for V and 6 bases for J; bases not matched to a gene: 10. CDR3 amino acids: CSARRGAPREQYF. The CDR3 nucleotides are TGCAGTGCAAGGCGGGGGGCGCCCCGCGAGCAGTACTTC.

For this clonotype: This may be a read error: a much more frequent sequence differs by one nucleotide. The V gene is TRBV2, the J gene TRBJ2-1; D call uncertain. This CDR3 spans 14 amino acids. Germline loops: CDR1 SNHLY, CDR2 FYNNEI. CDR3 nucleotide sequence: TGTGCCAGCAGTTCAGCGAGCTCCTACGATGAGCAGTTCTTC. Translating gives CASSSASSYDEQFF.

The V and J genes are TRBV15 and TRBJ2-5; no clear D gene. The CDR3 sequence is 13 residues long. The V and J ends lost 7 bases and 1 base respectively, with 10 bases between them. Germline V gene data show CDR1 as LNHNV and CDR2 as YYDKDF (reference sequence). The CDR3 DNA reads TGTGCCACCAAAAGCCGGGCCCAAGAGACCCAGTACTTC. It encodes CATKSRAQETQYF.

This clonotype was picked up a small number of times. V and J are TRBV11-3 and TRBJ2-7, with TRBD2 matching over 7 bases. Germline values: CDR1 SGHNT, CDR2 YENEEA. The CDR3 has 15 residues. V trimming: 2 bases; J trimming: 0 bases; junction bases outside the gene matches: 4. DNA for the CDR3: TGTGCCAGCAGCTTACTGGGGGGGAGCTCCTACGAGCAGTACTTC. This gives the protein CASSLLGGSSYEQYF.

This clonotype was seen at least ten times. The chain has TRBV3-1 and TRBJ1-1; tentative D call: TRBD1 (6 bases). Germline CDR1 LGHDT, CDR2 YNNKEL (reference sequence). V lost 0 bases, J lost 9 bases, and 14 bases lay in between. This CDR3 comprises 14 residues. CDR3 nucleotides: TGTGCCAGCAGCCAAGACTACCGGACAGACAAAGCTTTCTTT. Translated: CASSQDYRTDKAFF.

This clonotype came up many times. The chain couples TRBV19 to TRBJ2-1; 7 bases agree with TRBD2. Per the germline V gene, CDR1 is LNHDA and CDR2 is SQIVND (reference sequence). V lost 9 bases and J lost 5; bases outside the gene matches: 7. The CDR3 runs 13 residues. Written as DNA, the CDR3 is TGTGCCAGCGGACTAGATCGAGACAATGAGCAGTTCTTC. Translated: CASGLDRDNEQFF.

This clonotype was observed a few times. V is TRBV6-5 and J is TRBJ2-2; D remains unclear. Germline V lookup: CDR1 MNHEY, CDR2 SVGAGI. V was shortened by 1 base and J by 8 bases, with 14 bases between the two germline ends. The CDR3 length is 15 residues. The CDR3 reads CASSYFKAGKGELFF. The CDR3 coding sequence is TGTGCCAGCAGTTACTTCAAGGCAGGAAAAGGGGAGCTGTTTTTT.

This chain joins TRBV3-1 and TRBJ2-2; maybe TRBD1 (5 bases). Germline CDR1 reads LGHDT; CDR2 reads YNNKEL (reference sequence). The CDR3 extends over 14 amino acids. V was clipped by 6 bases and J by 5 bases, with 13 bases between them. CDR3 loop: CASRLGGATGELFF. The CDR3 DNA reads TGTGCCAGCAGATTGGGTGGGGCTACCGGGGAGCTGTTTTTT.

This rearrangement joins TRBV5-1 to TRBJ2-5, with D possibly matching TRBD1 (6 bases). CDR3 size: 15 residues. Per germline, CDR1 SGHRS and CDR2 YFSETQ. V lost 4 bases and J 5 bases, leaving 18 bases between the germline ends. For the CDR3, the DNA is TGCGCCAGCAGCGCCACCCCAGGGGTAGGGGAGACCCAGTACTTC. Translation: CASSATPGVGETQYF. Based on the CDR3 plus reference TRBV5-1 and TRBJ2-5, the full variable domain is KAGVTQTPRYLIKTRGQQVTLSCSPISGHRSVSWYQQTPGQGLQFLFEYFSETQRNKGNFPGRFSGRQFSNSRSEMNVSTLELGDSALYLCASSATPGVGETQYFGPGTRLLVL.

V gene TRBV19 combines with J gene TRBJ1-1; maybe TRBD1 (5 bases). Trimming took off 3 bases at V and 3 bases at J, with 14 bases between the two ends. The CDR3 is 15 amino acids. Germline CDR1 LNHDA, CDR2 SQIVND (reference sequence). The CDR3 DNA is TGTGCCAGTAGTATCGGGGGAGGGTTCTACACTGAAGCTTTCTTT. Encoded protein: CASSIGGGFYTEAFF.

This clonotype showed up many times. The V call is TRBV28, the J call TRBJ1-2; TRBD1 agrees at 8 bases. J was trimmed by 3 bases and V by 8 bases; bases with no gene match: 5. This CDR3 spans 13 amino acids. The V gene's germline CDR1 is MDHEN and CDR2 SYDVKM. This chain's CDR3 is CASAPGQDYGYTF. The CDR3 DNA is TGTGCCAGCGCCCCGGGACAGGACTATGGCTACACCTTC.

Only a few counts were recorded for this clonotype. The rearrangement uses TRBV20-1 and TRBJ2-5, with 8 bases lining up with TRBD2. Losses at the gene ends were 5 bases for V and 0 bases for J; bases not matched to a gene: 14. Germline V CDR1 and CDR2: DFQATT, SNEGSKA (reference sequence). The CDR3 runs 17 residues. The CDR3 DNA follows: TGCAGTGCTCATAAGCGGGAGATGAGAGCGAACCAAGAGACCCAGTACTTC. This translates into CSAHKREMRANQETQYF.

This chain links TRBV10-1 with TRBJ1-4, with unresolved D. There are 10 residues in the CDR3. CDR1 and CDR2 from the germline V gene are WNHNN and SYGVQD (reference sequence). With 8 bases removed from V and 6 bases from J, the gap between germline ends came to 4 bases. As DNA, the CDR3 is TGCGCCAGCGGGGATGAAAAACTGTTTTTT. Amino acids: CASGDEKLFF.

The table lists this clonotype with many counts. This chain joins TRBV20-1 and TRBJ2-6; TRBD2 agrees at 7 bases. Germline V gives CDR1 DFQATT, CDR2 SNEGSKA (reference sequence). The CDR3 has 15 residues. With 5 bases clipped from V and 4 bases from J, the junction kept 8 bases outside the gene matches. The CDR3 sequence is CSAPGRRYGANVLTF. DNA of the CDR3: TGCAGTGCTCCCGGGAGGAGGTACGGGGCCAACGTCCTGACTTTC.

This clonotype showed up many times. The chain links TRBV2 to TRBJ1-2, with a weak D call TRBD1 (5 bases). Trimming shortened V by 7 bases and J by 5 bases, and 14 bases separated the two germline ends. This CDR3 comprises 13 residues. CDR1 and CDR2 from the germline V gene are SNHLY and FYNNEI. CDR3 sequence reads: CASMGPTSYGYTF. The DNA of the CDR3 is TGTGCCAGCATGGGACCTACGAGTTATGGCTACACCTTC.

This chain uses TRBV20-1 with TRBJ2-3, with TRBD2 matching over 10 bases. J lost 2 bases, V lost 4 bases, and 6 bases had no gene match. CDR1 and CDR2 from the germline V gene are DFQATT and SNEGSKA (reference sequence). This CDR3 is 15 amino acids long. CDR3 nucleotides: TGCAGTGCTACCCTAGCGGGAGCGTTCACAGATACGCAGTATTTT. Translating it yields CSATLAGAFTDTQYF.

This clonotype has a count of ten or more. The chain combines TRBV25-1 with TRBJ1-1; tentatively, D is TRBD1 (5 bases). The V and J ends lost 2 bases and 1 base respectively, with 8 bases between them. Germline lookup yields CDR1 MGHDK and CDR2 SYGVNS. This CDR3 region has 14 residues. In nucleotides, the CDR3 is TGTGCCAGCAGTGAAACTGGACAGAACACTGAAGCTTTCTTT. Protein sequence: CASSETGQNTEAFF. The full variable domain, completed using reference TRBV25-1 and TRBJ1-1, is EADIYQTPRYLVIGTGKKITLECSQTMGHDKMYWYQQDPGMELHLIHYSYGVNSTEKGDLSSESTVSRIRTEHFPLTLESARPSHTSQYLCASSETGQNTEAFFGQGTRLTVV.

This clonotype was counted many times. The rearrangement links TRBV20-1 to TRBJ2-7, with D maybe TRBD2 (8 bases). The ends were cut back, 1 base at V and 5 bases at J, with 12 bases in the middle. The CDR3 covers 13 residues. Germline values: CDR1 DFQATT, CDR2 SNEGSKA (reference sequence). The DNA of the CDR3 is TGCAGTGCTAGAGTCGGGAGGGGGCACGAGCAGTACTTC. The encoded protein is CSARVGRGHEQYF.